Following are 18 T cell receptor beta chains from one sample sequenced in a study of cytomegalovirus exposure and HLA in healthy donors. Primers included in the PCR were 60 Vbeta and 13 Jbeta primers. TCRdb's copy holds only in-frame clones and misses some; the assay was immunoSEQ multiplex PCR. The table records fewer than 150,000 clones, approximately 15% of them present only once. The sample taken for sequencing was PBMCs. The receptors were sampled from a woman aged 18-30 years in good health and CMV-seronegative.

The gene calls are TRBV18 and TRBJ2-3, with TRBD1 identical over 7 bases. Germline V gene lookup returns CDR1 KGHSH and CDR2 LQKENI. The CDR3 is 14 residues long. The V segment lost 5 bases and the J segment 4 bases; nucleotides outside the gene matches: 6. Here the CDR3 reads CASSETQGADTQYF. The CDR3, as DNA: TGTGCCAGCTCAGAAACGCAGGGGGCAGATACGCAGTATTTT. Looking up the rest from reference TRBV18 and TRBJ2-3 gives the full variable domain: NAGVMQNPRHLVRRRGQEARLRCSPMKGHSHVYWYRQLPEEGLKFMVYLQKENIIDESGMPKERFSAEFPKEGPSILRIQQVVRGDSAAYFCASSETQGADTQYFGPGTRLTVL.

This rearrangement joins TRBV27 to TRBJ2-7; the D gene is possibly TRBD2 (5 bases). The CDR3 sequence is 13 residues long. Germline-derived CDR1 and CDR2 are MNHEY and SMNVEV (reference sequence). V lost 6 bases and J 3 bases, leaving 12 bases between the germline ends. This chain's CDR3 is CASSPGNRYEQYF. In DNA form, the CDR3 reads TGTGCCAGCAGCCCCGGGAATCGCTACGAGCAGTACTTC.

This clone was seen a handful of times. The V and J genes are TRBV2 and TRBJ2-1, with a possible D match to TRBD2 (6 bases). Per germline, CDR1 SNHLY and CDR2 FYNNEI. V dropped 6 bases and J dropped 4 bases, with 16 bases sitting between them. CDR3 length: 15 amino acids. The CDR3 is CASSPRDWGYNEQFF. The CDR3 DNA is TGTGCCAGCAGCCCCCGGGACTGGGGATACAATGAGCAGTTCTTC. Looking up the rest from reference TRBV2 and TRBJ2-1 gives the full variable domain: EPEVTQTPSHQVTQMGQEVILRCVPISNHLYFYWYRQILGQKVEFLVSFYNNEISEKSEIFDDQFSVERPDGSNFTLKIRSTKLEDSAMYFCASSPRDWGYNEQFFGPGTRLTVL.

The V and J genes are TRBV2 and TRBJ2-1; weak D call: TRBD1 (5 bases). V lost 3 bases to trimming and J lost 5 bases, with 17 bases between them. Germline loops: CDR1 SNHLY, CDR2 FYNNEI. The CDR3 spans 16 residues. In DNA, the CDR3 is TGTGCCAGCAGTGATCCCCGGGCAGGGCAAAACAATGAGCAGTTCTTC. Translating it yields CASSDPRAGQNNEQFF.

This clone was seen more than once but under ten times. The chain joins TRBV7-9 to TRBJ1-2; maybe TRBD1 (6 bases). The CDR3 consists of 15 residues. CDR1 and CDR2 from the germline V gene are SEHNR and FQNEAQ (reference sequence). V gave up 5 bases and J gave up 4 bases, with 17 bases separating them. Written as DNA, the CDR3 is TGTGCCAGCAGCACGGGAGGGGGAGCGCGCTATGGCTACACCTTC. Translation: CASSTGGGARYGYTF.

This clone was observed a few times. The chain employs TRBV28 and TRBJ2-7; 9 bases align to TRBD2. Losses at the gene ends were 5 bases for V and 1 base for J; bases not matched to a gene: 9. CDR3 length equals 16 residues. Per the germline V gene, CDR1 is MDHEN and CDR2 is SYDVKM. The CDR3 DNA reads TGTGCCAGCAGTGGGATCGGCGGGGGGGCTTCCTACGAGCAGTACTTC. It specifies CASSGIGGGASYEQYF.

The rearrangement uses TRBV29-1 and TRBJ2-2; possible D gene TRBD1, 5 bases. V gave up 2 bases and J gave up 2 bases, with 9 bases separating them. CDR3 length equals 14 residues. The germline CDR1 and CDR2 sequences are SQVTM and ANQGSEA. The CDR3 loop is CSVERQSNTGELFF. The CDR3 DNA reads TGCAGCGTTGAAAGACAGAGTAACACCGGGGAGCTGTTTTTT.

This clone was counted between two and nine times. Here the CDR3 DNA reads TGTGCCAGCAGTGGGGGATGGGGCGGTGAAGCTTTCTTT. It specifies CASSGGWGGEAFF. V is TRBV25-1 and J is TRBJ1-1, with D perhaps matching TRBD1 (5 bases). V lost 4 bases, J lost 7 bases, and 13 bases lay in between. The CDR3 length is 13 residues. Per germline, CDR1 MGHDK and CDR2 SYGVNS. The full variable domain, completed using reference TRBV25-1 and TRBJ1-1, is EADIYQTPRYLVIGTGKKITLECSQTMGHDKMYWYQQDPGMELHLIHYSYGVNSTEKGDLSSESTVSRIRTEHFPLTLESARPSHTSQYLCASSGGWGGEAFFGQGTRLTVV.

This clone was seen a few times. The gene calls are TRBV28 and TRBJ2-1, with 11 nucleotides matching TRBD2. Per the germline V gene, CDR1 is MDHEN and CDR2 is SYDVKM. J was trimmed by 5 bases and V by 6 bases; bases with no gene match: 6. The CDR3 is made up of 15 amino acids. CDR3 amino acids: CASSRGTSGNNEQFF. CDR3 sequence (DNA): TGTGCCAGCAGCCGAGGGACTAGCGGAAACAATGAGCAGTTCTTC.

This chain uses TRBV30 with TRBJ1-1; 7 bases line up with TRBD1. Germline loops: CDR1 GTSNPN, CDR2 SVGIG (reference sequence). There are 13 residues in the CDR3. After removal of 5 bases from V and 1 base from J, the junction contained 4 bases not matched to a gene. CDR3 bases: TGTGCCTGGTTCCGGGACAGGAACACTGAAGCTTTCTTT. Translating it yields CAWFRDRNTEAFF.

This clone was seen a few times. The rearrangement joins TRBV29-1 to TRBJ2-5; 9 positions agree with TRBD1. The CDR3 sequence is 14 residues long. Germline V gene sequence: CDR1 SQVTM, CDR2 ANQGSEA. Losses at the gene ends were 2 bases for V and 4 bases for J; bases not matched to a gene: 5. CDR3 sequence: CSVELGQGGETQYF. The CDR3 DNA is TGCAGCGTTGAACTGGGACAGGGAGGAGAGACCCAGTACTTC.

The chain has TRBV28 and TRBJ1-6; 7 bases are shared with TRBD1. The junction had 6 bases not matched to a gene; V was cut back by 5 bases and J by 2 bases. The CDR3 loop spans 16 amino acids. In germline, CDR1 is MDHEN, CDR2 SYDVKM. The CDR3 spells CASSPMGTAYNSPLHF. The CDR3 region has the DNA TGTGCCAGCAGTCCTATGGGGACAGCCTATAATTCACCCCTCCACTTT.

The chain combines TRBV2 with TRBJ2-2; maybe TRBD2 (6 bases). Germline V lookup: CDR1 SNHLY, CDR2 FYNNEI. CDR3 length equals 14 residues. Trimming pared 8 bases from V and 5 bases from J, leaving 15 bases between. CDR3 protein: CASQRVGGTGELFF. The CDR3 DNA is TGTGCCAGCCAGCGAGTGGGGGGTACCGGGGAGCTGTTTTTT.

The chain uses TRBV30 and TRBJ2-7, with TRBD1 identical over 10 bases. Germline V CDR1 and CDR2: GTSNPN, SVGIG (reference sequence). With 0 bases clipped from V and 7 bases from J, the junction kept 9 bases outside the gene matches. The CDR3 length is 15 residues. The CDR3 sequence: CAWSVRGTGVSEQYF. The DNA for the CDR3 is TGTGCCTGGAGTGTTCGGGGGACAGGGGTCTCGGAGCAGTACTTC.

The J gene is TRBJ2-3, the V gene TRBV4-2; TRBD2 matches at 13 bases. Germline V CDR1 and CDR2: LGHNA, YNFKEQ. CDR3 size: 22 residues. V shed 0 bases, J shed 4 bases, and the junction held 19 bases outside the gene matches. The CDR3 protein is CASSQDFGVTSGRGFGSDTQYF. The CDR3 bases are TGTGCCAGCAGCCAAGATTTCGGGGTCACTAGCGGGAGGGGATTCGGCTCAGATACGCAGTATTTT.

This clone showed up just a few times. The gene calls are TRBV7-3 and TRBJ2-5, with 8 bases identical to TRBD2. V shed 1 base and J 3 bases; nucleotides not matched to a gene: 1. The germline gives CDR1 SGHTA, CDR2 FQGTGA. The CDR3 has 14 residues. DNA for the CDR3: TGTGCCAGCAGCTTAAATAGCGGGAAAGAGACCCAGTACTTC. Amino acid sequence: CASSLNSGKETQYF. The entire variable domain, with the rest obtained from reference TRBV7-3 and TRBJ2-5, is as follows: GAGVSQTPSNKVTEKGKYVELRCDPISGHTALYWYRQSLGQGPEFLIYFQGTGAADDSGLPNDRFFAVRPEGSVSTLKIQRTERGDSAVYLCASSLNSGKETQYFGPGTRLLVL.

This clone was seen more than once but under ten times. With only one base between it and a far larger clone, this is likely a read error. The CDR3 does not end in the conserved phenylalanine or tryptophan, so this is likely a read error. The gene calls are TRBV5-4 and TRBJ1-4; D is perhaps TRBD1 (6 bases). Per germline, CDR1 SGHNT and CDR2 YYREEE (reference sequence). V lost 3 bases and J lost 5, with 11 bases in between. The CDR3 runs to 14 residues. The CDR3, as DNA: TGTGCCAGCAGCTCAGAGGGGGTAAATGAAAAACTGTTTGTT. Translated: CASSSEGVNEKLFV.

This clone appeared a few times. The J gene is TRBJ2-1, the V gene TRBV5-6; TRBD2 matches at 7 bases. Germline V gene sequence: CDR1 SGHDT, CDR2 YYEEEE. The CDR3 sequence is 13 residues long. The junction had 2 bases not matched to a gene; V was cut back by 0 bases and J by 8 bases. This CDR3 reads CASSLGGGDEQFF. CDR3 sequence (DNA): TGTGCCAGCAGCTTGGGGGGGGGTGATGAGCAGTTCTTC.